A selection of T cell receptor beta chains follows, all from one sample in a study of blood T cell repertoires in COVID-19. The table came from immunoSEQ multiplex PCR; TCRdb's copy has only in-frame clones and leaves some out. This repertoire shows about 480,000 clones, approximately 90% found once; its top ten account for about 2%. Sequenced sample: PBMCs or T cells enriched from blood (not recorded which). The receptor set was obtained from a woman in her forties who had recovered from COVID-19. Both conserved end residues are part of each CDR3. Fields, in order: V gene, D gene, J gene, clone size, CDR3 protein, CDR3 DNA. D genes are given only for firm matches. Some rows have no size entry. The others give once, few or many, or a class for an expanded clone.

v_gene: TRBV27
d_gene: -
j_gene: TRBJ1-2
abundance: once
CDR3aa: CASSLAAPSNYGYTF
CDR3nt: TGTGCCAGCAGTTTAGCGGCACCGTCTAACTATGGCTACACCTTC

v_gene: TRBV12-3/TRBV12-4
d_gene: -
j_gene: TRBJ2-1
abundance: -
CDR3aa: CASSFTGNEQFF
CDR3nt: TGTGCCAGCAGTTTTACAGGCAATGAGCAGTTCTTC

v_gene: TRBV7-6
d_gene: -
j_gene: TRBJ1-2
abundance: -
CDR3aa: CASGGTGNYGYTF
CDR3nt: TGTGCCAGCGGAGGGACGGGTAACTATGGCTACACCTTC

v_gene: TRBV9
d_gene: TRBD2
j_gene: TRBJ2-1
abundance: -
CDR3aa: CASSVDGRGYNEQFF
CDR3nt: TGTGCCAGCAGCGTAGACGGGAGGGGGTACAATGAGCAGTTCTTC

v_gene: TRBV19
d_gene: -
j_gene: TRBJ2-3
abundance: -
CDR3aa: CASSINPGARDTQYF
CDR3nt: TGTGCCAGTAGTATAAATCCAGGGGCCCGAGATACGCAGTATTTT

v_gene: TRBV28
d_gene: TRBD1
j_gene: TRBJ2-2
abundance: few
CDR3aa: CASSSGQVNTGELFF
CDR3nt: TGTGCCAGCAGTTCCGGACAGGTTAACACCGGGGAGCTGTTTTTT

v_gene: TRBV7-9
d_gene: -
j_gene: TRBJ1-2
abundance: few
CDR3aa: CASSSLGDSTNYGYTF
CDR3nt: TGTGCCAGCAGCTCCCTAGGTGACAGTACTAACTATGGCTACACCTTC

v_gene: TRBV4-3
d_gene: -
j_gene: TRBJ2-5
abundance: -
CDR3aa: CASSQDLTPAQETQYF
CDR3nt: TGCGCCAGCAGCCAAGATCTCACACCCGCCCAAGAGACCCAGTACTTC

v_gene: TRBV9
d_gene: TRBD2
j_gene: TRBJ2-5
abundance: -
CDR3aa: CASSVGAAGGQETQYF
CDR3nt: TGTGCCAGCAGCGTAGGAGCGGCGGGAGGGCAAGAGACCCAGTACTTC

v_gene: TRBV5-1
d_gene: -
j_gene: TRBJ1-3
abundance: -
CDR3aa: CASSITHRDGGNTIYF
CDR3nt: TGCGCCAGCAGCATTACCCACAGGGACGGTGGAAACACCATATATTTT

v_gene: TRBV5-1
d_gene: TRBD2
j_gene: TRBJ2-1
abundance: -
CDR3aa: CASSLTSGRAPEQFF
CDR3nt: TGCGCCAGCAGTCTGACTAGCGGGAGGGCACCCGAGCAGTTCTTC

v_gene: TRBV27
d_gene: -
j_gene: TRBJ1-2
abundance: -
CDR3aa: CASQPITGIGYTF
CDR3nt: TGTGCCAGCCAACCAATTACGGGGATCGGCTACACCTTC

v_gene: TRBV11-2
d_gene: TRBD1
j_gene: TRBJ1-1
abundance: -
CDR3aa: CASSSDRAAEAFF
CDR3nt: TGTGCCAGCAGCTCCGACAGGGCGGCTGAAGCTTTCTTT